A selection of T cell receptor beta chains follows, all from one sample in a study of T cell repertoires in aging, cancer and after chemotherapy. Each CDR3 protein gets one entry after TCRdb re-called the multiplex PCR reads with MiXCR. This table holds fewer than 20,000 distinct CDR3 sequences, roughly half found once. Material for sequencing was blood. The receptors stem from a human donor in good health. The CDR3 runs from the conserved cysteine through the conserved F or W. D genes are given only for firm matches. Clone size is not always given. Where it is, it says once, few, many or a class for expanded clones.

cdr3_length: 14; j_call: TRBJ2-1; d_call: .; v_call: TRBV15; clone_size: .; cdr3_aa: CATSGGGPYNEQFF; cdr3_nt: TGTGCCACCAGCGGAGGGGGTCCCTACAATGAGCAGTTCTTC
cdr3_length: 16; j_call: TRBJ2-7; d_call: TRBD2; v_call: TRBV27; clone_size: .; cdr3_aa: CASSLSSLAGVYEQYF; cdr3_nt: TGTGCCAGCAGTTTATCTTCCCTAGCGGGAGTGTACGAGCAGTACTTC
cdr3_length: 13; j_call: TRBJ2-7; d_call: .; v_call: TRBV29-1; clone_size: medium-sized; cdr3_aa: CSGVTGTPYEQYF; cdr3_nt: TGCAGCGGCGTCACAGGGACGCCCTACGAGCAGTACTTC
cdr3_length: 13; j_call: TRBJ2-5; d_call: .; v_call: TRBV19; clone_size: .; cdr3_aa: CASSPTSQETQYF; cdr3_nt: TGTGCCAGCAGCCCTACATCCCAAGAGACCCAGTACTTC
cdr3_length: 13; j_call: TRBJ2-1; d_call: .; v_call: TRBV6-1; clone_size: once; cdr3_aa: CASRGRDTNKQFF; cdr3_nt: TGTGCCAGCAGGGGCCGGGACACCAATAAGCAGTTCTTC
cdr3_length: 13; j_call: TRBJ1-1; d_call: TRBD1; v_call: TRBV19; clone_size: .; cdr3_aa: CASRTGGLTEAFF; cdr3_nt: TGTGCCAGTAGGACAGGGGGCCTCACTGAAGCTTTCTTT
cdr3_length: 19; j_call: TRBJ2-3; d_call: TRBD2; v_call: TRBV27; clone_size: .; cdr3_aa: CASSLRRTSGSQRTDTQYF; cdr3_nt: TGTGCCAGCAGTTTAAGGCGGACTAGCGGGAGCCAACGCACAGATACGCAGTATTTT
cdr3_length: 18; j_call: TRBJ2-6; d_call: TRBD1; v_call: TRBV5-6; clone_size: .; cdr3_aa: CASSDLRDRGAGANVLTF; cdr3_nt: TGTGCCAGCAGTGACCTCCGGGACAGGGGGGCTGGGGCCAACGTCCTGACTTTC
cdr3_length: 13; j_call: TRBJ2-6; d_call: .; v_call: TRBV27; clone_size: few; cdr3_aa: CASSPSGANVLTF; cdr3_nt: TGTGCCAGCAGCCCATCGGGGGCCAACGTCCTGACTTTC
cdr3_length: 15; j_call: TRBJ2-5; d_call: TRBD2; v_call: TRBV19; clone_size: medium-sized; cdr3_aa: CASARLAGGAETQYF; cdr3_nt: TGTGCCAGTGCACGACTAGCGGGAGGGGCAGAGACCCAGTACTTC
cdr3_length: 18; j_call: TRBJ2-1; d_call: TRBD2; v_call: TRBV14; clone_size: .; cdr3_aa: CASSQDRLGGRDYNEQFF; cdr3_nt: TGTGCCAGCAGCCAAGATCGGCTGGGAGGGAGAGACTACAATGAGCAGTTCTTC
cdr3_length: 12; j_call: TRBJ2-5; d_call: .; v_call: TRBV29-1; clone_size: medium-sized; cdr3_aa: CSVVRNQETQYF; cdr3_nt: TGCAGCGTTGTCCGCAACCAAGAGACCCAGTACTTC
cdr3_length: 15; j_call: TRBJ2-7; d_call: TRBD2; v_call: TRBV6-2/TRBV6-3; clone_size: .; cdr3_aa: CASHRKGTSAYEQYF; cdr3_nt: TGTGCCAGTCACCGGAAGGGGACTAGCGCCTACGAGCAGTACTTC
cdr3_length: 14; j_call: TRBJ2-2; d_call: .; v_call: TRBV19; clone_size: few; cdr3_aa: CASKARRNTGELFF; cdr3_nt: TGTGCCAGTAAAGCACGGAGGAACACCGGGGAGCTGTTTTTT
cdr3_length: 13; j_call: TRBJ2-7; d_call: .; v_call: TRBV27; clone_size: few; cdr3_aa: CASSRGSTNEQYF; cdr3_nt: TGTGCCAGCAGTCGGGGGAGTACGAACGAGCAGTACTTC
cdr3_length: 14; j_call: TRBJ1-1; d_call: TRBD1; v_call: TRBV29-1; clone_size: .; cdr3_aa: CSARGQGVFTEAFF; cdr3_nt: TGCAGCGCTAGAGGACAGGGGGTTTTCACTGAAGCTTTCTTT